This TCR beta chain was observed in a study of T cells in Graves' hyperthyroidism and ophthalmopathy (dated by TCRdb to between 2018 and 2021). Broadly, across the study: Peripheral blood was sampled at the time of initial diagnosis, prior to any treatment. To identify distinguishing TCR V-J signatures, a discovery cohort of 100 patients was used, comprising 43 with Graves' ophthalmopathy and 57 with stable Graves' hyperthyroidism. Prospective prediction of ophthalmopathy was tested in an independent validation cohort of approximately 19 hyperthyroidism patients and 17 patients who later progressed to ophthalmopathy. The roughly 100 discovery patients were divided at random into training and test sets in a 7:3 ratio. In addition, the study compared T-cell repertoires in thyroid tissue and in blood from about 6 Graves' hyperthyroidism patients. Following sampling, methimazole starting at 30 mg daily was given to hyperthyroidism patients, and high-dose intravenous methylprednisolone was given to ophthalmopathy patients. According to the paper, TCR Vbeta CDR3 sequencing was carried out on around 140 peripheral blood samples, which came from under 50 ophthalmopathy, about 75 hyperthyroidism and approximately 17 progressor patients.

The TCR beta CDR3 regions were amplified from RNA transcripts. For the first round of RT-PCR on the TCR CDR3, the HTBI primer set was used together with the Qiagen OneStep RT-PCR kit. Libraries were constructed in a second round of multiplex PCR, after which size selection and purification were carried out. Libraries were sequenced paired-end with 100 bp reads on an Illumina HiSeq2000. The source study handled its data this way. SOAPnuke was used to process the raw data, with reads discarded if the reads contained adapters or uncalled bases, had a mean Phred below 15, or lacked an exact constant-primer or identifier match. High-quality paired reads were merged with COPE v1.2.5, and unique nucleotide sequences were defined as clonotypes. MiTCR v1.1 was used to align the clonotypes against IMGT TRBV, TRBD and TRBJ reference segments. Only V-J combinations with frequency above 0.0001, covering 99% to 99.2% of repertoires, were analysed. A TCS score was defined as the ratio of F50 (clonal expansion) to E x V (chaos), with BLOSUM62-based TCRdist applied between CDR3 peptides within each V-J. Welch's t-statistics and random forest reduced approximately 520 V-J features to 13, which were used in a naive Bayes classifier (R e1071). Through fastp at Q25 and MiXCR, TCRdb rebuilt clones from the public reads, retaining in-frame beta chains. Every distinct CDR3 protein forms one entry, paired with its most common genes and DNA. TCRdb's processing, not the authors' own work, is the source of the V and J calls. Counted in this sample were a few hundred thousand distinct CDR3 sequences; roughly an eighth of them appeared once. The ten largest clones take up almost 35% of the sample.

This clonotype was picked up many times. The clone's antigen remains unknown. Base qualities are not recorded, but no much larger clone differs from it by a single base. Taken from the germline V gene, the CDR1 and CDR2 loops are MDHEN and SYDVKM. Trimming takes 5 bases off V and 6 bases off J; junction bases not matched to a gene: 8. The CDR3 measures 15 amino acids from cysteine to phenylalanine. Of all the DNA, just the CDR3 is kept, 45 bases in frame from base 1. Ophthalmopathy patients had moderately to severely active disease, with a Clinical Activity Score of 3 or more, a NOSPECS grade of 4 or more, and a disease duration of less than 3 months. Any patient with an uncontrolled infection, another autoimmune disease, pregnancy or lactation was excluded. Clinical symptoms, serum thyroxine and TRAb, thyroid ultrasound, and orbital computed tomography formed the basis for the diagnoses. Ficoll-Paque density gradient centrifugation was used to isolate PBMCs from approximately 10 ml of fresh peripheral blood. Total RNA was extracted using Trizol reagent, and RNA quality was assessed on an Agilent 2100 Bioanalyzer.

What the work shows at the level of the full study, not this receptor alone: No statistical method was used to fix the sample size in advance, and group allocation was not hidden from the investigators. In validation, progression to ophthalmopathy was predicted by the model with 55% to 71% sensitivity and under 85% specificity, a median of 6.5 months before onset. A model built on a 13 V-J signature distinguished ophthalmopathy from stable hyperthyroidism, reaching roughly 88% sensitivity and around 81% specificity in cross-validation and 80%/75% in testing. Most expanded thyroid clonotypes (frequency above 0.001) were also found in blood, which suggests that blood repertoires may mirror thyroid immune responses.

The origin of this receptor is a woman aged 40 to 55 with Graves' ophthalmopathy. The sequence links TRBV28 to TRBJ2-7, with 12 central nucleotides matching TRBD1. What was sequenced was blood. The CDR3 loop reads CASSQPGQGAFEQYF. The DNA is as follows: TGTGCCAGCAGTCAACCGGGACAGGGGGCTTTCGAGCAGTACTTC.